This T cell receptor (beta chain) was recovered during a study of blood T cell repertoires in COVID-19. Germline lookup yields CDR1 SQVTM and CDR2 ANQGSEA. The J segment lost 4 bases and the V segment lost 6 bases, leaving 5 bases of the junction unmatched. CDR3 length: 12 residues. The assay was immunoSEQ multiplex PCR, and TCRdb's table has in-frame clones only and misses some. Of 200,000 to 250,000 clones in the sample, 65% to 85% were seen once. The age range of participants was roughly 18 to 90 years, with residence in approximately 25 US areas. The clonotype originates from a woman aged 40 to 55 who had recovered from COVID-19. The gene calls are TRBV29-1 and TRBJ2-7; 8 bases line up with TRBD1. Source material: PBMCs or T cells enriched from blood (not recorded which). The chain's CDR3 is CSVQGAGYEQYV. The DNA of the CDR3 is TGCAGCGTCCAGGGGGCAGGGTACGAGCAGTACGTC.